The T cell receptor beta chain under discussion was sequenced for a study of beta chain features in type 1 diabetes (dated by TCRdb to the late 2010s). With regard to the full study: No differences in mean age, gender distribution, total cell number or subset yield were found between patients and healthy donors. Across all samples, some 99 million sorted cells were examined, and cell number per subset correlated strongly with RNA yield. In the study, TCRB repertoires of sorted circulating CD4+ T cell subsets from recently diagnosed type 1 diabetes patients were compared with those of matched healthy donors. Whereas all 30 or so donors provided naive and central memory subsets, regulatory and stem cell-like memory subsets were isolated from just 8 patients and about 8 healthy donors.

Comment on this clone: Its antigen target is currently unknown. No much larger clonotype is one base removed from it; base qualities were not supplied. At the DNA level, this CDR3 is encoded by other sequences in the same sample as well.

A single peripheral blood draw of 95 to 150 mL on average was collected from each donor into heparinised tubes. A BD FACSAria II and a panel including CD45RO, CCR7, CD25, CD127, CD95 and CD27 were used to sort naive, central memory, regulatory and stem cell-like memory CD4+ T cells. Purity was above 95% for every sorted population. PBMCs were isolated immediately by Lymphoprep density gradient centrifugation and stained directly without culture. So that batch effects would be minimized, each experiment stained and sorted samples in pairs, pairing one healthy donor with one patient. The CDR3 measures 14 amino acids from cysteine to phenylalanine. The CDR3 DNA has 42 bases and is translated from base 1. Trimming costs V 1 base and J 0 bases, and their ends lie 7 bases apart. CDR1 and CDR2 are read off the germline V gene as MGHDK and SYGVNS. Broader findings and caveats from the paper: Sequencing cDNA rather than genomic DNA could over-represent highly expressing activated cells, although activation and CD3 levels did not differ between groups. At VDJ recombination sites, patients with type 1 diabetes made fewer insertions and deleted more nucleotides, a pattern implying thymic rearrangement abnormalities. HLA sub-analyses involved small numbers of individuals, so any influence of HLA type on TCRB rearrangement remained unresolved. PCR may preferentially amplify shorter templates, but because patient and control samples were amplified and corrected together, any resulting skew would affect both groups equally. A moderate but significant shortening of TCRB CDR3 length was observed in type 1 diabetes patients in all four CD4+ subsets. Naive, central memory and regulatory TCRB repertoires appeared to be more similar among patients than among healthy donors.

The High Capacity cDNA Reverse Transcription Kit was used to reverse transcribe all of the isolated RNA, meaning that expressed TCRB transcripts were what got sequenced. Deep immunoSEQ sequencing was applied to naive, central memory and regulatory T cell samples, giving an average of approximately 4 million total reads per sample. Sorted cells were lysed in RLT buffer, and RNA was extracted using DNase-treated RNeasy Micro or Mini kits according to cell number. Each cell subset was processed on its own to prevent cross-contamination, while patient and healthy donor samples were processed together. Using the immunoSEQ multiplex PCR, TCRB sequences were amplified from cDNA into 87-bp fragments spanning the CDR3 region. Sequencing of the amplicons was done on the Illumina HiSeq platform. Regarding the original processing steps: PCR bias was computationally corrected using synthetic template baselines, reads within Hamming distance 2 were collapsed, and singletons that could not be merged were discarded. Reads were aligned to IMGT to assign V, D and J genes, CDR3 length, and insertions or deletions at six rearrangement sites. Within each subset, clonotype counts were normalized to the number of sorted cells before true diversity and Gini coefficients were calculated with the tcR R package. Repertoire sharing was quantified using the overlap coefficient calculated on TCRB nucleotide sequences. Out-of-frame TCRB sequences from naive cells were analyzed to stand in for the pre-selection repertoire. Imported from immuneACCESS, the table was reduced by TCRdb to in-frame sequences with V and J called. These copies leave out some clones; in studies compared against another copy, an unresolved V gene accounts for under half, and the cause of the remainder is not known. V and J calls and clone size are copied from that table; D and trimming were computed from the DNA. The sample has around 500,000 clones on record, roughly 10% of them singletons. Around 0.05% of the sample is in the top ten clones.

The sample comprised naive CD4+ T cells from blood. The cell subset or site label for this specimen denotes: true naive CD4+ T cells. The source is a young woman in good health. The sequence links TRBV25-1 to TRBJ2-7; D gene: possibly TRBD2, on 5 matching bases. The nucleotide sequence is TGTGCCAGCAGTGAATCTCGGGGCTCCTACGAGCAGTACTTC. The translation is CASSESRGSYEQYF.